A selection of T cell receptor beta chains follows, all from one sample in a study of post-analysis software for immune sequencing data. TCRdb recomputed calls from the PCR reads with MiXCR, one row per CDR3 protein. The sample consists of hundreds of thousands of distinct CDR3 sequences, around 44% of them appearing once. Sample: blood. These receptors all stem from a girl between 10 and 17 years old with multiple sclerosis. Each CDR3 is given with its conserved first and last residue. D genes are given only for firm matches. Clone size is stated in some rows and not others, as once, few, many or a class when expanded.

V	J	size	D	DNA	CDR3
TRBV20-1	TRBJ2-3	-	TRBD2	TGCAGTGCTAGTCCAGCGGGGGAGATTTCCGATACGCAGTATTTT	CSASPAGEISDTQYF
TRBV21-1	TRBJ2-7	-	-	TGTGCCAGCAGTGGTCTAGCGGGTTTGGTCTCCTACAATGAGCAGTACTTC	CASSGLAGLVSYNEQYF
TRBV20-1	TRBJ2-7	-	TRBD2	TGCAGTGCTAGAGATCGGAGTAGCGGGGCCTCCTGCGAGCAGTACTTC	CSARDRSSGASCEQYF
TRBV10-3	TRBJ1-2	few	-	TGTGCCATCACCGCTCAGGGGCGGCCGAATGGCTACACCTTC	CAITAQGRPNGYTF
TRBV9	TRBJ1-2	-	TRBD1	TGTGCCAGCAGCCCCGACAGGGATCCTTCTAACTATGGCTACACCTTC	CASSPDRDPSNYGYTF
TRBV5-1	TRBJ1-2	-	-	TGCGCCAGCAGTTACGGGGGCGACTGTGGCTACACCTTC	CASSYGGDCGYTF
TRBV6-6	TRBJ1-2	-	-	TGTGCCAGCAGTCACTCCGATCAGCCATCCTATGGCTACACCTTC	CASSHSDQPSYGYTF
TRBV4-1	TRBJ2-3	-	-	TGCGCCAGCAGCCCGGAGACGGCGCTCAGCACAGATACGCAGTATTTT	CASSPETALSTDTQYF
TRBV3-1	TRBJ1-2	few	-	TGTGCCAGCAGCCAAGAAATTCGTCTTTCGGGCTACACCTTC	CASSQEIRLSGYTF
TRBV27	TRBJ2-1	-	-	TGTGCCAGCAGCCTCGGGGGGACAGCTTACACGACCTCCTACAATGAGCAGTTCTTC	CASSLGGTAYTTSYNEQFF
TRBV7-2	TRBJ2-1	once	TRBD2	TGTGCCAGCAGCTGGGGACTAGCGGGGGGGCACAATGAGCAGTTCTTC	CASSWGLAGGHNEQFF
TRBV15	TRBJ2-7	-	-	TGTGCCACCTCCCCGAGGGGAGACTACGAGCAGTACTTC	CATSPRGDYEQYF
TRBV12-3/TRBV12-4	TRBJ2-1	-	-	TGTGCCAGCAGTCCTTATAGAGGGTACAATGAGCAGTTCTTC	CASSPYRGYNEQFF
TRBV10-3	TRBJ1-2	few	-	TGTGCCATCAGTGTGGCAGGGGATGGCTACACCTTC	CAISVAGDGYTF
TRBV9	TRBJ1-4	-	TRBD1	TGTGCCAGCAGCGGTTCAGGGGGAAGAAATGAAAAACTGTTTTTT	CASSGSGGRNEKLFF
TRBV27	TRBJ2-7	few	TRBD1	TGTGCCAGCAGCCTTATTGGACAGGCCGGCTCCTACGAGCAGTACTTC	CASSLIGQAGSYEQYF
TRBV5-4	TRBJ2-5	-	-	TGTGCCAGCAGCCTCTCCTTAACTCCCGGGTCCCAAGAGACCCAGTACTTC	CASSLSLTPGSQETQYF
TRBV5-5	TRBJ2-5	many	-	TGTGCCAGCAGTCAGGCCCCAGGGCAAGAGACCCAGTACTTC	CASSQAPGQETQYF
TRBV4-1	TRBJ2-7	-	-	TGCGCCAGCAGCCTAGCGCCTAAGGGCTACGAGCAGTACTTC	CASSLAPKGYEQYF
TRBV5-1	TRBJ2-1	few	-	TGCGCCAGCAGCTTGGCACGGGCAGGGCGCAATGAGCAGTTCTTC	CASSLARAGRNEQFF
TRBV12-3/TRBV12-4	TRBJ1-5	once	-	TGTGCCAGCAGCCCCAAGAGGGGTTGGGCAAAGCCCCAGCATTTT	CASSPKRGWAKPQHF
TRBV28	TRBJ2-7	few	TRBD2	TGTGCCAACCGGACTAGCGGGAGGGACTACGAGCAGTACTTC	CANRTSGRDYEQYF
TRBV7-9	TRBJ2-1	few	-	TGTGCCAGCAGCTTACTAGATTACGGAGGGAATGAGCAGTTCTTC	CASSLLDYGGNEQFF
TRBV24-1	TRBJ2-5	-	TRBD2	TGTGCCACCAACAAAGCGGGAGAGGAGACCCAGTACTTC	CATNKAGEETQYF
TRBV4-1	TRBJ2-7	few	TRBD2	TGCGCCAGCAGCCAAGATCTGAGCGGGAGCGGTGCCTACGAGCAGTACTTC	CASSQDLSGSGAYEQYF
TRBV7-8	TRBJ2-1	few	-	TGTGCCAGCAGCTTACCAAAGCTAGGGGCCCTCGACAATGAGCAGTTCTTC	CASSLPKLGALDNEQFF
TRBV13	TRBJ1-4	-	-	TGTGCCAGTAGCTTCGGGGAAGGTGCTAATGAAAAACTGTTTTTT	CASSFGEGANEKLFF
TRBV7-9	TRBJ2-7	few	TRBD1	TGTGCCAGCAGCATGGCCGGGACAGCGGTCGAGCAGTACTTC	CASSMAGTAVEQYF
TRBV10-3	TRBJ2-7	-	TRBD1	TGTGCCATCACGGGACAGGGCGGGGACTACGAGCAGTACTTC	CAITGQGGDYEQYF
TRBV20-1	TRBJ1-1	-	TRBD1	TGCAGTGCCCACGGGACAGTGTTGAACACTGAAGCTTTCTTT	CSAHGTVLNTEAFF
TRBV30	TRBJ2-3	-	-	TGTGCCTGGAGTGTTAGGAGCACAGATACGCAGTATTTT	CAWSVRSTDTQYF
TRBV24-1	TRBJ2-1	-	-	TGTGCCACCAGCGGGCTAGGAAACAATGAGCAGTTCTTC	CATSGLGNNEQFF
TRBV6-2/TRBV6-3	TRBJ2-7	-	-	TGTGCCAGCACCAAAGGGGCCTACGAGCAGTACTTC	CASTKGAYEQYF
TRBV12-3/TRBV12-4	TRBJ2-1	-	-	TGTGCCAGCACCCCTCAAAGTGAATGGAGGGAGCAGTTCTTC	CASTPQSEWREQFF
TRBV4-1	TRBJ2-7	few	TRBD1	TGCGCCAGCAGCCAGTCGGGACAGGTGGGGTACGAGCAGTACTTC	CASSQSGQVGYEQYF
TRBV12-3/TRBV12-4	TRBJ2-4	-	-	TGTGCCAGCAGTTTCCCGAGAGGCAAAAACATTCAGTACTTC	CASSFPRGKNIQYF
TRBV12-3/TRBV12-4	TRBJ1-5	few	-	TGTGCCAGCAGTCTCTCGATTGATCAGCCCCAGCATTTT	CASSLSIDQPQHF
TRBV6-2/TRBV6-3	TRBJ2-7	-	TRBD2	TGTGCCAGCACCCCAGCGGGAGGGCGATACGAGCAGTACTTC	CASTPAGGRYEQYF
TRBV12-3/TRBV12-4	TRBJ2-1	-	TRBD2	TGTGCCAGCATCCCCGGGACTAGCCTGCGGGGTGAGCAGTTCTTC	CASIPGTSLRGEQFF
TRBV10-3	TRBJ2-1	-	TRBD2	TGTGCCATCAGTGACCTACTTAGCGGGAACCGACCCTACAATGAGCAGTTCTTC	CAISDLLSGNRPYNEQFF
TRBV10-2	TRBJ1-1	-	-	TGCGCCAGCGGGTCCTGGACCGAGGGGACTGAAGCTTTCTTT	CASGSWTEGTEAFF
TRBV29-1	TRBJ2-6	-	-	TGCAGCGCCTCGGGAAGTGGGGCCAACGTCCTGACTTTC	CSASGSGANVLTF
TRBV5-6	TRBJ2-1	few	-	TGTGCCAGCAGCTTGAACGTCTACAATGAGCAGTTCTTC	CASSLNVYNEQFF
TRBV7-2	TRBJ2-5	-	TRBD1	TGTGCCAGCAGCTGGAGACAGGGCCGAGGGCAAGAGACCCAGTACTTC	CASSWRQGRGQETQYF
TRBV12-3/TRBV12-4	TRBJ2-3	once	TRBD1	TGTGCCAGCAGTGAGACAGGGATGGGCACAGATACGCAGTATTTT	CASSETGMGTDTQYF
TRBV7-9	TRBJ2-1	-	TRBD2	TGTGCCAGCAGCTCTCCGGGACTAGCGGCCAATGAGCAGTTCTTC	CASSSPGLAANEQFF
TRBV12-3/TRBV12-4	TRBJ2-7	-	-	TGTGCCAGCAGTTCCCAGGGTGTTGCCTACGAGCAGTACTTC	CASSSQGVAYEQYF
TRBV7-2	TRBJ1-5	-	-	TGTGCCAGCAGCTTAGTATCCCAGGGATTCGATCAGCCCCAGCATTTT	CASSLVSQGFDQPQHF
TRBV7-9	TRBJ2-1	-	TRBD2	TGTGCCAGCAGCTTAGGAGTTGGCGGGGGGGCTACAAATGAGCAGTTCTTC	CASSLGVGGGATNEQFF
TRBV7-2	TRBJ2-5	-	-	TGTGCCAGCAGCCGACCGGGGAACCAAGAGACCCAGTACTTC	CASSRPGNQETQYF
TRBV15	TRBJ2-3	-	TRBD2	TGTGCCACCAGCCCCTCCCCTAGCGGGGGGACAGATACGCAGTATTTT	CATSPSPSGGTDTQYF
TRBV5-1	TRBJ2-1	-	-	TGCGCCAGCAGCCCGAGGACAGTGCTGTACCAAGAGACCCAGTTCTTC	CASSPRTVLYQETQFF
TRBV29-1	TRBJ2-7	-	-	TGCAGCGTTGGGACACTCTCCTACGAGCAGTACTTC	CSVGTLSYEQYF
TRBV20-1	TRBJ2-1	-	TRBD1	TGCAGTGCAGGACAGGGGGCATTCAATGAGCAGTTCTTC	CSAGQGAFNEQFF
TRBV2	TRBJ2-1	-	TRBD2	TGTGCCAGCAGTTTACTAGCGGGGGGGACCAATGAGCAGTTCTTC	CASSLLAGGTNEQFF